A single sample is the source of the 20 T cell receptor beta chains below, sequenced in a study of shared clonotypes between healthy human individuals. The naive CD8 fraction comprised CD45RO-negative cells positively selected for CCR7 and excluded terminally differentiated effector memory CD45RA+ cells. The assay was immunoSEQ multiplex PCR, and TCRdb's table has in-frame clones only and misses some. This sample carries some 2,000,000 clones, roughly 95% of them seen once, and the ten largest clones take roughly 1.1%. The specimen sequenced was naive CD8+ T cells sorted from blood. Receptor source: a man aged 18 to 30 in good health.

As regards this clone: This specimen includes other DNA sequences encoding the same CDR3. This chain joins TRBV28 and TRBJ2-7; tentatively, D is TRBD2 (5 bases). In germline, CDR1 is MDHEN, CDR2 SYDVKM. CDR3 size: 13 residues. V gave up 5 bases and J gave up 4 bases, with 12 bases separating them. CDR3 in DNA: TGTGCCAGCAGTCCTAGGGAGTCGTACGAGCAGTACTTC. This translates into CASSPRESYEQYF.

The chain joins TRBV4-1 to TRBJ2-1, with 9 positions matching TRBD1. Germline V gene sequence: CDR1 MGHRA, CDR2 YSYEKL. V shed 2 bases and J 8 bases; nucleotides not matched to a gene: 13. The length of the CDR3 is 17 residues. CDR3 region: CASSQRSAGTGFDEQFF. The DNA for the CDR3 is TGCGCCAGCAGCCAAAGAAGTGCCGGGACAGGGTTCGATGAGCAGTTCTTC.

The chain is built from TRBV19 and TRBJ1-2; no firm D call. This CDR3 has 10 amino acids. CDR1 and CDR2 (germline): LNHDA, SQIVND (reference sequence). V was pared by 10 bases and J by 8 bases, with 11 bases between. CDR3 sequence (DNA): TGTGCCACAGAGTTTTACGGCTACACCTTC. Translated, it gives CATEFYGYTF.

This clone showed up just once. The chain uses TRBV27 and TRBJ2-7; no reliable D call. Germline CDR1 reads MNHEY; CDR2 reads SMNVEV (reference sequence). V lost 5 bases to trimming and J lost 0 bases, with 11 bases between them. This CDR3 is 14 amino acids long. CDR3 in amino acids: CASSAAESSYEQYF. Written as DNA, the CDR3 is TGTGCCAGCAGTGCGGCAGAGAGCTCCTACGAGCAGTACTTC.

The rearrangement joins TRBV30 to TRBJ2-7, with 7 bases aligning to TRBD1. CDR3 length: 14 amino acids. V lost 0 bases to trimming and J lost 3 bases; unmatched junction nucleotides: 5. CDR1 GTSNPN and CDR2 SVGIG come from the germline V gene (reference sequence). The CDR3 DNA is TGTGCCTGGAGTGTAACAGGGGACCTCTACGAGCAGTACTTC. It translates to CAWSVTGDLYEQYF.

The chain carries TRBV9 and TRBJ2-3; D ambiguous. Germline loops: CDR1 SGDLS, CDR2 YYNGEE. V was pared by 1 base and J by 0 bases, with 6 bases between. The CDR3 is 14 residues long. Here the CDR3 reads CASSVTDSTDTQYF. CDR3 coding DNA: TGTGCCAGCAGCGTAACGGACAGCACAGATACGCAGTATTTT.

The V gene is TRBV4-1, the J gene TRBJ2-2, with TRBD2 identical over 7 bases. Unmatched junction bases numbered 8, after V lost 4 bases and J lost 6 bases. This CDR3 has 15 residues. Germline V CDR1 and CDR2: MGHRA, YSYEKL. The CDR3 loop reads CASSPLGGEAGELFF. In DNA, the CDR3 is TGCGCCAGCAGCCCCCTTGGGGGGGAAGCCGGGGAGCTGTTTTTT.

The V gene is TRBV5-6, the J gene TRBJ1-2, with 8 bases fitting TRBD1. The CDR3 covers 14 residues. Germline V gene data show CDR1 as SGHDT and CDR2 as YYEEEE. After removal of 1 base from V and 6 bases from J, the junction contained 5 bases not matched to a gene. The chain's CDR3 is CASSLQGAWNGYTF. The CDR3 coding sequence is TGTGCCAGCAGCTTGCAGGGGGCTTGGAATGGCTACACCTTC.

This rearrangement joins TRBV6-6 to TRBJ2-5, with TRBD1 matching 11 bases. The J call could be wrong; TRBJ2-7 is a better fit for the DNA end. CDR3 length equals 14 residues. Per germline, CDR1 MNHNY and CDR2 SVGAGI (reference sequence). CDR3 DNA: TGTGCCAGCTACCAGGAGGGACAGGGGGGCGAGCAGTACTTC. It encodes CASYQEGQGGEQYF.

The rearrangement uses TRBV4-1 and TRBJ1-6, with a possible D match to TRBD1 (5 bases). The V and J ends lost 0 bases and 10 bases respectively, with 16 bases between them. Looked up from germline, CDR1 is MGHRA and CDR2 is YSYEKL. This CDR3 is built from 16 residues. CDR3 sequence: CASSQDPGRENSPLHF. In DNA, the CDR3 is TGCGCCAGCAGCCAAGATCCGGGCAGGGAAAACTCACCCCTCCACTTT.

The chain uses TRBV6-6 and TRBJ2-7; 9 bases are a match to TRBD1. This CDR3 is built from 15 residues. J gave up 6 bases and V 6 bases, and 12 bases lay outside the gene matches. The germline gives CDR1 MNHNY, CDR2 SVGAGI (reference sequence). The CDR3 DNA follows: TGTGCCAGCAGCTCGGACAGGGGACTTTCTGGCGAGCAGTACTTC. Translation gives CASSSDRGLSGEQYF.

The chain combines TRBV7-9 with TRBJ2-3, with a tentative D call TRBD2 (5 bases). Germline V gene sequence: CDR1 SEHNR, CDR2 FQNEAQ (reference sequence). V lost 5 bases, J lost 2 bases, and 17 bases lay in between. The CDR3 covers 16 residues. CDR3 coding DNA: TGTGCCAGCAGCCGATCCGGGGTTATGGACACAGATACGCAGTATTTT. Its protein product is CASSRSGVMDTDTQYF.

This rearrangement joins TRBV27 to TRBJ2-1; 7 positions agree with TRBD1. The CDR3 extends over 15 amino acids. The germline V gene has CDR1 MNHEY and CDR2 SMNVEV (reference sequence). V was clipped by 7 bases and J by 0 bases; unmatched bases: 6. The CDR3 loop reads CASIGTASSYNEQFF. In nucleotides, the CDR3 is TGTGCCAGCATTGGGACAGCGAGCTCCTACAATGAGCAGTTCTTC.

The genes are TRBV6-5 and TRBJ2-7; D is unresolved. V lost 5 bases to trimming and J lost 2 bases, with 10 bases between them. Germline V gene sequence: CDR1 MNHEY, CDR2 SVGAGI. This CDR3 comprises 13 residues. DNA for the CDR3: TGTGCCAGCAGTACCGGACGGGCCTACGAGCAGTACTTC. Its protein is CASSTGRAYEQYF.

The chain recombines TRBV9 with TRBJ1-2; TRBD1 aligns across 7 bases. This CDR3 contains 14 residues. Germline trimming cut 3 bases from V and 2 bases from J; bases unmatched to any gene: 4. The germline gives CDR1 SGDLS, CDR2 YYNGEE. DNA of the CDR3: TGTGCCAGCAGCGCCGGGACAGAGAACTATGGCTACACCTTC. Translating gives CASSAGTENYGYTF.

A few counts support this clone. The chain uses TRBV30 and TRBJ1-3; D might be TRBD1 (6 bases). CDR3 length equals 13 residues. Germline V gene lookup returns CDR1 GTSNPN and CDR2 SVGIG (reference sequence). Trimming took off 4 bases at V and 4 bases at J, with 11 bases between the two ends. In DNA, the CDR3 is TGTGCCTGGAACCCAGGGGCGGGAAACACCATATATTTT. It yields the protein CAWNPGAGNTIYF.

The CDR3 spells CASSQVLTSYEQYF. CDR3 nucleotides: TGCGCCAGCAGCCAAGTCCTTACCAGTTACGAGCAGTACTTC. The J gene is TRBJ2-7, the V gene TRBV4-1; D remains unclear. Germline CDR1 is MGHRA and CDR2 is YSYEKL. The CDR3 totals 14 residues. V dropped 1 base and J dropped 4 bases, with 11 bases sitting between them.

Notes on this clone: This sample also contains other DNA sequences that code for the same CDR3. This chain uses TRBV9 with TRBJ2-7; 10 bases are a match to TRBD2. The ends lost 0 bases at V and 4 bases at J; junction bases unmatched: 4. The CDR3 has 15 residues. CDR1 and CDR2 from the germline V gene are SGDLS and YYNGEE. CDR3 DNA sequence: TGTGCCAGCAGCGTAGGACTAGCGGGCACTTACGAGCAGTACTTC. Its protein product is CASSVGLAGTYEQYF.

This chain joins TRBV4-3 and TRBJ2-7; 7 bases align to TRBD1. J was trimmed by 3 bases and V by 5 bases; bases with no gene match: 4. CDR3 length: 13 residues. The germline V gene has CDR1 LGHNA and CDR2 YSLEER. Written as DNA, the CDR3 is TGCGCCAGCAGCGCCTACAGGGGCTACGAGCAGTACTTC. Translating it yields CASSAYRGYEQYF.

The chain is built from TRBV4-1 and TRBJ2-1; TRBD2 matches at 8 bases. Germline lookup yields CDR1 MGHRA and CDR2 YSYEKL. The CDR3 spans 13 residues. V was pared by 4 bases and J by 10 bases, with 6 bases of the junction left unmatched. The CDR3 here is CASSLLAGWEQFF. In DNA, the CDR3 is TGCGCCAGCAGCCTCCTAGCGGGCTGGGAGCAGTTCTTC.